This paragraph covers one TCR beta chain sequence. What this receptor recognizes is not known. No base quality information exists; no much larger clone differs at one position. TCR CDR3 regions were amplified from genomic DNA by multiplex PCR using the deep immunoSEQ assay. Genomic DNA extracted from each cell subset was distributed evenly over all wells of several immunoSEQ 96-well plates, and each plate served as one replicate. For sorted subsets, each replicate PCR was loaded with roughly 200 ng genomic DNA, equivalent to 32,000 or so T cell genomes. Purified libraries were measured with a Qubit 3.0 fluorometer, size-checked on a Bioanalyzer 2100, and measured again with the KAPA Library Quantification kit. Each immunoSEQ 96-well plate was sequenced on its own single-read 150-cycle Illumina NextSeq 550 flow cell. The source study handled its data this way. Because the immunoSEQ output held only junctional sequences and lacked quality scores, the filtering could not match the filtering applied to full-length reads. Sequences were annotated with PyIR, a Python wrapper for IgBLAST v1.9, using IMGT germline references to assign V/J genes and CDR3. Reads were filtered out if the reads had weak V/J assignments (E-value above 1e-6), no CDR3, stop codons, out-of-frame junctions, or ambiguous translated residues. A V3J clonotype was defined by an identical inferred V gene, J gene, and CDR3 amino acid sequence. The percentage overlap between two repertoires was calculated by dividing the number of shared unique clonotypes by the size of the smaller repertoire. Repertoire richness was assessed with RTK rarefaction, the Chao1 estimator, and Recon v2.1 estimates of unobserved clonotypes. Generation probabilities were computed with OLGA for all TCRbeta clonotypes obtained by the gDNA method from a handful of donors. TCRdb limited this immuneACCESS table to in-frame rearrangements with V and J called. A share of clones is missing; checked studies link under half to unresolved V genes, and the rest is unexplained. For V, J and clone size, that table is used; D and trimming come from the DNA. Within this sample are 2 million to 2.5 million clones, with approximately 96% of them counted one time only. Jointly, the top ten make up around 0.13% of the sample.

The data stem from a study of shared clonotypes between healthy human individuals (TCRdb year 2020). With respect to the entire study: The cohort included a few men and two women between 18 and 49 years of age. For each donor, CD4 naive and CD4 memory were each given three plates, CD8 naive was given two plates, and CD8 memory was given one plate. Blood TCR repertoires of about five healthy adults were deeply sequenced to estimate repertoire size and the extent of clonotype sharing between individuals. Different laboratories and diverse techniques were used to prepare libraries and sequence TCR repertoires, to increase sequencing depth and limit assay-specific biases. Each donor's leukapheresis produced roughly between about 0.8 and 10 billion PBMCs. The paper's findings and limits, for the study overall: Pairwise subsampling indicated that sequencing depth was expected to affect the degree of clonotype sharing among donors. About 4.5% of naive CD4, around 3.6% of naive CD8, around 2.3% of memory CD4, and less than 0.45% of memory CD8 clonotypes were shared across a few donors. Only blood was sampled, and tissue TCR repertoires likely differ from those in blood. The genetic and exposure-history diversity represented was limited by the small number of donors. Rarefaction of sorted-subset datasets indicated incomplete sequencing despite the large sequencing depth. Naive subsets generally had larger estimated clonotype richness than memory subsets. Compared with non-shared clonotypes, the clonotypes found in all four sorted-subset donors had higher generation probabilities.

Donors were healthy HIV-negative adults with no recently reported acute infections or vaccinations. Only Caucasian adults living in Nashville, Tennessee, USA were represented among the donors. CD4+ T cells were enriched by magnetic negative selection; naive cells were then positively selected on CD45RA, and the negative fraction formed the memory subset. After blood collection by leukapheresis, PBMCs were isolated using Ficoll-Histopaque density gradient centrifugation and then cryopreserved in the vapor phase of liquid nitrogen. Analytical flow cytometry was used to check the purity and quantity of each magnetically sorted T cell population. Genomic DNA was isolated from each sorted fraction and quantified by UV absorbance on a Nanodrop 2000c. The receptor was derived from a man between 18 and 35 years old in good health. Material: naive CD4+ T cells sorted from blood. Read against the paper, the sample's cell subset or site label means: CD45RA+ positively selected.

For the CDR3, the sequence is CAISREELGEQYF. The base sequence is TGTGCCATCAGCCGGGAGGAATTGGGCGAGCAGTACTTC. The chain is assembled from TRBV10-3 and TRBJ2-7, with 7 bases aligning to TRBD2. Based on the germline V gene, the CDR1 and CDR2 sequences are ENHRY and SYGVKD. The CDR3 goes from the cysteine to the phenylalanine over 13 residues. The sequence is cut down to CDR3 DNA, 39 bases in frame from base 1. Relative to germline, V is missing 6 bases and J is missing 6 bases, with 8 bases of the junction outside any gene match.